This T cell receptor (beta chain) is from a study of a mutant IDH1 vaccine in newly diagnosed glioma. At the level of the study: Prior therapy was radiotherapy, temozolomide, or both; most received both.

Regarding time point: week 5, during vaccination. Every vaccination contained 300 ug of the mutant IDH1 20-mer peptide and was paired with topical imiquimod. Assay used: immunoSEQ multiplex PCR; TCRdb lists only in-frame clones, some missing. The sample lists 45,000 to 60,000 clones, roughly 78% occurring once. The CDR3 has 14 amino acids. CDR1 SGHRS and CDR2 YFSETQ come from the germline V gene. Between the trimmed V and J ends, which lost 0 bases and 1 base, there was a span of 7 bases. Overall study results and limits: It was about 93% of patients that developed vaccine-induced immune responses. Changes to the top peripheral T cell clonotypes appeared unrelated to pseudoprogression.

A word on this clone: Its specificity is unknown.

V is TRBV5-1 and J is TRBJ2-5, with D unclear. The sequenced sample was PBMCs, obtained from a glioma patient whose treatment included an IDH1 peptide vaccine. The source is a man over 45 with glioma. In DNA form, the CDR3 reads TGCGCCAGCAGCTTGGGGCGGATCCAAGAGACCCAGTACTTC. This gives the protein CASSLGRIQETQYF. Full variable domain (outside the CDR3, taken from reference TRBV5-1 and TRBJ2-5): KAGVTQTPRYLIKTRGQQVTLSCSPISGHRSVSWYQQTPGQGLQFLFEYFSETQRNKGNFPGRFSGRQFSNSRSEMNVSTLELGDSALYLCASSLGRIQETQYFGPGTRLLVL.